This entry concerns a single TCR beta chain. These data come from a study of blood T cell repertoires in COVID-19. Overall study context: Sample material is recorded as cDNA or gDNA derived from T cells, B-cell-depleted T cells, or PBMCs.

V gave up 2 bases and J gave up 5 bases, with 9 bases separating them. The CDR3 runs 13 residues. Germline V CDR1 and CDR2: MNHNS, SASEGT. Original handling: Nucleated cell counts were estimated from reference gene primer amplification. Assay: immunoSEQ multiplex PCR; the TCRdb copy retains only in-frame clones and omits some. V and J calls plus clone size are reproduced from that table; the DNA served to infer D and trimming. This table holds roughly 300,000 clones, roughly 87% found once. The chain employs TRBV6-1 and TRBJ1-1; D may be TRBD1 (6 bases). This TCR derives from a human donor in a cohort sampled during active COVID-19. The sequenced material came from peripheral blood. Here the CDR3 reads CASSEQGRTEAFF. The CDR3 coding sequence is TGTGCCAGCAGTGAACAGGGGAGAACTGAAGCTTTCTTT.